The rows below give T cell receptor beta chains drawn from one sample of a study of shared clonotypes between healthy human individuals. The table came from immunoSEQ multiplex PCR; TCRdb's copy has only in-frame clones and leaves some out. The sample yields around 2.1 million clones, roughly 91% seen once. Material for sequencing was naive CD8+ T cells from PBMCs. The source is a man between 18 and 29 years old in good health. Some clones in this sample may be carry-over from other donors' samples. Each CDR3 is given without its conserved first and last residue.

V,CDR3
TRBV28,ASRRTSGDGETRHTQY
TRBV5-1,ASSFHRGVNTEAF
TRBV27,ASSSLDRIYGYT
TRBV6-6,ASSYPSGSLNEQF
TRBV5-6,ASSLGGARNSYGYT
TRBV4-3,ASSQDKMTGGFGEQY
TRBV4-1,ASSQDQEGNYEQY
TRBV2,ASLDRDRASFAF
TRBV2,ASRTDTYATNEKLF
TRBV9,ASSLSPGLEYEQY
TRBV27,ASRGTPYEQY
TRBV4-3,ASSQDETTTIYNEQF
TRBV5-1,ASSLGIAGRSPYEQY
TRBV6-1,ASSEEGNTIY
TRBV28,ASSGQGGNTIY
TRBV19,ASSIPRGYSNQPQH
TRBV28,ASSFGGTGNTIY
TRBV19,ASSIVPLAGGTDTQY
TRBV27,ASSYSTSGTGELF
TRBV4-2,ASSPLRGPYNEQF
TRBV11-2,ASRPRQVGADTQY
TRBV13,ASSLVRITGTGELF
TRBV19,ASSMSRWSTDTQY
TRBV7-6,ASSSRTKRDEKLF
TRBV7-2,ASSRLTLTRGNEQF